Listed here are 14 T cell receptor beta chains from one sample, sequenced in a study of low-dose radiotherapy and immunotherapy resistance in tumors (dated by TCRdb to between 2022 and 2023). Instrument used: Illumina HiSeq 2500. First-strand cDNA was synthesized using Superscript III and a set of TRAV- and TRBV-specific primers, so that both TCRalpha and TCRbeta chains were covered. A roughly 19-cycle PCR with Phusion amplified the TCRs, pairing a constant-region primer with the adapter that was attached to the V primers. The public reads were run again by TCRdb, first through fastp at Q25 and then through MiXCR, and only productive beta chains were kept. CDR3 protein sequences are deduplicated, and each keeps its most common genes and DNA. Within this sample are fewer than 90,000 distinct CDR3 sequences, with about 19% of them counted one time only. About 5.9% of the sample comes from the top ten.

This sample's time point label indicates: before trial treatment. The sample here was PBMCs, taken before treatment. The source is a male donor with prostate cancer.

This clonotype has a count of ten or more. V usage is TRBV15 and J usage is TRBJ1-6; 7 bases align to TRBD1. With V trimmed by 8 bases and J by 8 bases, 6 bases remained unmatched. The germline CDR1 and CDR2 sequences are LNHNV and YYDKDF (reference sequence). CDR3 length: 13 residues. Here the CDR3 reads CATSRQGYSPLHF. The CDR3 DNA reads TGTGCCACCTCTCGACAGGGATATTCACCCCTCCACTTT.

This clonotype has ten or more counts. This CDR3 reads CASSPQTRTGNTIYF. The DNA for the CDR3 is TGTGCCAGCAGCCCCCAAACCAGAACTGGAAACACCATATATTTT. This sequence joins TRBV7-2 and TRBJ1-3; D call uncertain. Trimming removed 5 bases at V and 2 bases at J, with 13 bases between. The CDR3 length is 15 residues. The germline V gene has CDR1 SGHTA and CDR2 FQGNSA.

This clonotype was counted ten times or more. The chain joins TRBV24-1 to TRBJ2-1; 9 bases align to TRBD1. V was pared by 7 bases and J by 6 bases, with 12 bases of the junction left unmatched. Germline-derived CDR1 and CDR2 are KGHDR and SFDVKD. The CDR3 sequence is 16 residues long. The CDR3 DNA reads TGTGCCACCAGCGAATCGGGACAGGGCTTGCGCAATGAGCAGTTCTTC. Protein sequence: CATSESGQGLRNEQFF.

Ten or more counts support this clonotype. The chain joins TRBV11-2 to TRBJ1-5; D gene uncertain. The V and J ends lost 3 bases and 0 bases respectively, with 3 bases between them. CDR3 length: 13 amino acids. Germline V CDR1 and CDR2: SGHAT, FQNNGV. The CDR3 spells CASSFRSNQPQHF. Here the CDR3 DNA reads TGTGCCAGCAGCTTCCGTAGCAATCAGCCCCAGCATTTT. The full variable domain, its missing parts supplied by reference TRBV11-2 and TRBJ1-5, is EAGVAQSPRYKIIEKRQSVAFWCNPISGHATLYWYQQILGQGPKLLIQFQNNGVVDDSQLPKDRFSAERLKGVDSTLKIQPAKLEDSAVYLCASSFRSNQPQHFGDGTRLSIL.

This clonotype is judged medium-sized. The rearrangement uses TRBV4-3 and TRBJ2-5; 9 bases align to TRBD2. Germline trimming cut 0 bases from V and 3 bases from J; bases unmatched to any gene: 11. The CDR3 loop spans 18 amino acids. Germline loops: CDR1 LGHNA, CDR2 YSLEER. For the CDR3, the DNA is TGCGCCAGCAGCCAAGATTTGGCTAGCGGGGTCACTAAAGAGACCCAGTACTTC. Protein sequence: CASSQDLASGVTKETQYF.

Many counts were recorded for this clonotype. This chain joins TRBV5-6 and TRBJ2-5; maybe TRBD1 (7 bases). The CDR3 is 15 residues long. Germline CDR1 and CDR2: SGHDT and YYEEEE. With 1 base removed from V and 6 bases from J, the gap between germline ends came to 16 bases. The CDR3 DNA follows: TGTGCCAGCAGCTTGTTGGAGGGGGCTTTGAAGACCCAGTACTTC. Translated: CASSLLEGALKTQYF.

At least ten counts were recorded for this clonotype. In nucleotides, the CDR3 is TGCGCCAGCAGCCAAGACGGTAGCGGCACAGATACGCAGTATTTT. This codes for CASSQDGSGTDTQYF. V usage is TRBV4-1 and J usage is TRBJ2-3, with D perhaps matching TRBD2 (5 bases). The CDR3 consists of 15 residues. CDR1 is MGHRA, CDR2 YSYEKL, per germline. V was clipped by 0 bases and J by 1 base, with 8 bases between them.

Notes on this clonotype: This likely reflects a read error, since a far larger clone is one base away. This chain uses TRBV28 with TRBJ2-7; D remains unclear. This CDR3 spans 16 amino acids. Trimming left V 6 bases short and J 7 bases short, with 25 bases between. Germline V gene data show CDR1 as MDHEN and CDR2 as SYDVKM. CDR3 residues: CASRRLEARVYNEQYF. Here the CDR3 DNA reads TGTGCCAGCAGGAGACTGGAAGCGAGAGTCTACAATGAGCAGTACTTC. The whole variable domain, filled in from reference TRBV28 and TRBJ2-7, reads DVKVTQSSRYLVKRTGEKVFLECVQDMDHENMFWYRQDPGLGLRLIYFSYDVKMKEKGDIPEGYSVSREKKERFSLILESASTNQTSMYLCASRRLEARVYNEQYFGPGTRLTVT.

This clonotype showed up many times. The CDR3 sequence: CASSHPHAETQYF. CDR3 in DNA: TGCGCCAGCAGCCATCCCCACGCTGAGACCCAGTACTTC. This chain joins TRBV4-1 and TRBJ2-5; D not resolved. Between the trimmed V and J ends, which lost 3 bases and 5 bases, there was a span of 10 bases. The CDR3 runs to 13 residues. Germline values: CDR1 MGHRA, CDR2 YSYEKL.

There are many counts of this clonotype. The chain carries TRBV20-1 and TRBJ1-5; possible D gene TRBD1, 6 bases. The V gene's germline CDR1 is DFQATT and CDR2 SNEGSKA (reference sequence). The V gene lost 0 bases and the J gene lost 8 bases, with 23 bases spanning the gap. This CDR3 has 17 residues. CDR3 coding DNA: TGCAGTGCTAGAGATTCTACCCGTCCGGGGGGCTCGAAGCCCCAGCATTTT. It encodes CSARDSTRPGGSKPQHF.

This clonotype occurred many times. V is TRBV20-1 and J is TRBJ2-2, with D unclear. The CDR3 has 14 amino acids. Trimming pared 3 bases from V and 6 bases from J, leaving 14 bases between. Germline-derived CDR1 and CDR2 are DFQATT and SNEGSKA (reference sequence). CDR3 in DNA: TGCAGTGCTAGCGACCGTTCGGGTCCCGGGGAGCTGTTTTTT. Amino acids: CSASDRSGPGELFF.

The rearrangement links TRBV6-6 to TRBJ2-5, with 9 nucleotides matching TRBD1. V lost 0 bases and J lost 5; bases outside the gene matches: 13. This CDR3 is 18 amino acids long. Per germline, CDR1 MNHNY and CDR2 SVGAGI (reference sequence). In nucleotides, the CDR3 is TGTGCCAGCAGTTACTCGGTGGGGACAGGGTCCCCCTTGGAGACCCAGTACTTC. Protein: CASSYSVGTGSPLETQYF.

This clonotype was detected ten times or more. This chain joins TRBV10-3 and TRBJ2-1; D possibly corresponds to TRBD1 (6 bases). CDR3 length: 14 residues. Per the germline V gene, CDR1 is ENHRY and CDR2 is SYGVKD. Trimming removed 3 bases at V and 7 bases at J, with 13 bases between. The DNA of the CDR3 is TGTGCCATCAGTGATTGGACAGTGTCAAATGAGCAGTTCTTC. Amino acids: CAISDWTVSNEQFF.

There are many counts of this clonotype. The chain couples TRBV3-1 to TRBJ1-6, with 8 bases matching TRBD1. V dropped 2 bases and J dropped 8; count of bases not matched to a gene: 2. CDR3 length: 14 residues. Germline CDR1 and CDR2: LGHDT and YNNKEL (reference sequence). CDR3 loop: CASSQTGGHSPLHF. In nucleotides, the CDR3 is TGTGCCAGCAGCCAAACAGGGGGGCATTCACCCCTCCACTTT.